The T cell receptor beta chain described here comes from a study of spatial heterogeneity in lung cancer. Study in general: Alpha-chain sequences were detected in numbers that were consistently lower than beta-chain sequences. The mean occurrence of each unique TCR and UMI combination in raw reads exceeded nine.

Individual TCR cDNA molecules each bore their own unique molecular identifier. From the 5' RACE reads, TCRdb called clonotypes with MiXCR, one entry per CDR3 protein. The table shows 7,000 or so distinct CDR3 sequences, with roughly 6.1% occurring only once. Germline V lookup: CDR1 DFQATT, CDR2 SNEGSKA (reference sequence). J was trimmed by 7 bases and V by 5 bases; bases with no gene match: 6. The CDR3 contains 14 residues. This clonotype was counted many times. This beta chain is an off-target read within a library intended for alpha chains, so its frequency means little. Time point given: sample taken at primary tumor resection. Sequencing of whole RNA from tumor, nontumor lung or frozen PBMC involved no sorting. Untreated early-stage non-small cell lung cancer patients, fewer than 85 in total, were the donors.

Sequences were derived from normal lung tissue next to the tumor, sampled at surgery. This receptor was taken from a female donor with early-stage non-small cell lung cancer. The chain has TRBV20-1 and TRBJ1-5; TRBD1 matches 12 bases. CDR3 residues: CSASGDRGRQPQHF. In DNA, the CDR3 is TGCAGTGCTTCCGGGGACAGGGGGCGACAGCCCCAGCATTTT.